This T cell receptor (beta chain) originates from a study of OX40 agonist ivuxolimab in advanced cancers. Across the whole study: Ivuxolimab, which patients received intravenously every 2 weeks, was dosed at 0.01 to 10 mg/kg. Patients with hepatocellular carcinoma, melanoma, renal cell or head and neck cancer made up the dose-escalation patients.

Germline V CDR1 and CDR2: MNHEY, SMNVEV (reference sequence). The CDR3 has 15 residues. The germline V and J ends were trimmed by 3 bases and 0 bases, with 10 bases remaining between them. Points from the study as a whole: Dosing at 0.1 to 3.0 mg/kg was accompanied by clonal expansion of CD4+ and CD8+ blood T cells by week 6. Compared with others, partial responders at 0.1-3.0 mg/kg displayed clonal expansion among the lowest.

TCRdb keeps only in-frame clones here, not all; method: immunoSEQ multiplex PCR. The sample carries under 95,000 clones, more than 75% recorded once. This clone has only a few counts. The antigen remains unidentified. The clonotype was recovered from an adult with an advanced solid tumor such as melanoma, head and neck, liver or kidney cancer. The sample consisted of CD4+ or CD8+ T cells sorted from blood, taken in a trial of the OX40 agonist ivuxolimab. The chain links TRBV27 to TRBJ2-3; unclear D gene. The CDR3 loop reads CASSFWRTSTDTQYF. The CDR3 region has the DNA TGTGCCAGCAGTTTCTGGAGAACTAGCACAGATACGCAGTATTTT.